This TCR beta chain was sequenced for a study of neurological immune-mediated disorders. The time point was: longitudinal time-point 3. This clonotype was counted many times. V trimming: 2 bases; J trimming: 2 bases; junction bases outside the gene matches: 9. Per germline, CDR1 DFQATT and CDR2 SNEGSKA (reference sequence). The CDR3 covers 15 residues. TCRdb independently ran MiXCR on the 5' RACE reads; one entry per CDR3 protein. The table has about 53,000 distinct CDR3 sequences, approximately 9.2% seen once; the top ten hold 1.5% to 2%. The rearrangement joins TRBV20-1 to TRBJ2-7, with 7 nucleotides matching TRBD1. This TCR derives from a woman in her thirties or forties in good health. The specimen was PBMCs. The CDR3 coding sequence is TGCAGTGCTAGAACCGGGACAGCCTTTACCTACGAGCAGTACTTC. Translated: CSARTGTAFTYEQYF.